These T cell receptor beta chains were read from a single sample in a study of cytomegalovirus exposure and HLA in healthy donors. Libraries were prepared by immunoSEQ multiplex PCR; TCRdb keeps only in-frame clonotypes and omits some of them. The sample shows 150,000 or so clones, approximately 80% of them seen only once. The specimen was PBMCs. The receptor set was obtained from a woman aged 25 to 45 in good health and CMV-seronegative. Each CDR3 is given with its conserved first and last residue. D genes are given only for firm matches. Rows give clone size only sometimes, using once, few, many, or a class for an expanded clone.

j_call,v_call,d_call,clone_size,cdr3_aa,cdr3_nt
TRBJ1-2,TRBV6-1,.,.,CASSDQGRAGGYTF,TGTGCCAGCAGTGACCAGGGGCGGGCTGGTGGCTACACCTTC
TRBJ1-2,TRBV30,.,.,CAWSATVNYGYPF,TGTGCCTGGAGTGCGACAGTTAACTATGGCTACCCCTTC
TRBJ2-2,TRBV5-1,TRBD2,.,CASSSYLVAGTGELFF,TGCGCCAGCAGCTCCTACCTGGTAGCGGGCACCGGGGAGCTGTTTTTT
TRBJ2-2,TRBV9,TRBD2,.,CASSVLAGGFTGELFF,TGTGCCAGCAGCGTACTAGCGGGGGGGTTTACCGGGGAGCTGTTTTTT
TRBJ1-1,TRBV7-9,.,.,CASSLQQGGTEAFF,TGTGCCAGCAGCTTACAACAGGGCGGCACTGAAGCTTTCTTT
TRBJ2-7,TRBV4-2,TRBD1,once,CASSQEATGGTYEQYF,TGTGCCAGCAGCCAAGAAGCAACAGGGGGCACCTACGAGCAGTACTTC
TRBJ2-7,TRBV27,.,.,CASMRVAGYEQYF,TGTGCCAGCATGAGGGTAGCAGGCTACGAGCAGTACTTC
TRBJ1-4,TRBV29-1,.,.,CSVEDYFEGEKLFF,TGCAGCGTTGAAGACTACTTCGAGGGCGAAAAACTGTTTTTT
TRBJ1-5,TRBV30,.,.,CAWRSKPNQPQHF,TGTGCCTGGAGAAGTAAGCCCAATCAGCCCCAGCATTTT
TRBJ2-2,TRBV29-1,TRBD1,.,CSVISGTGANTGELFF,TGCAGCGTTATAAGTGGGACAGGGGCGAACACCGGGGAGCTGTTTTTT
TRBJ2-3,TRBV7-6,TRBD2,.,CASSLGLATDTQYF,TGTGCCAGCAGCCTGGGACTAGCCACAGATACGCAGTATTTT
TRBJ2-7,TRBV10-1,TRBD1,once,CATSPGQGYEQYF,TGCGCCACCTCACCGGGACAGGGCTACGAGCAGTACTTC
TRBJ2-1,TRBV5-1,TRBD1,.,CATPDRDRVYNEQFF,TGCGCCACCCCAGACCGGGACAGGGTCTACAATGAGCAGTTCTTC
TRBJ1-2,TRBV9,.,.,CASSVEAGANYGYTF,TGTGCCAGCAGCGTAGAGGCAGGGGCGAACTATGGCTACACCTTC
TRBJ1-2,TRBV5-1,TRBD1,.,CASSNQGVGYGYTF,TGCGCCAGCAGTAACCAGGGGGTTGGCTATGGCTACACCTTC
TRBJ2-1,TRBV9,.,few,CASSVGTNNEQFF,TGTGCCAGCAGCGTAGGGACTAACAATGAGCAGTTCTTC
TRBJ2-1,TRBV9,TRBD2,.,CASGKPPGLAGRNEQFF,TGTGCCAGCGGGAAACCCCCGGGACTAGCGGGGCGCAATGAGCAGTTCTTC
TRBJ1-1,TRBV11-1,.,.,CASSFTGLENTEAFF,TGTGCCAGCAGCTTTACAGGGTTGGAGAACACTGAAGCTTTCTTT
TRBJ2-7,TRBV7-9,.,.,CASSSRGYEQYF,TGTGCCAGCAGCTCCAGGGGATACGAGCAGTACTTC
TRBJ2-7,TRBV27,TRBD2,.,CASSFTGGPYEQYF,TGTGCCAGCAGTTTTACGGGAGGGCCTTACGAGCAGTACTTC
TRBJ1-2,TRBV18,TRBD1,.,CASSPATGGNLYGYTF,TGTGCCAGCTCACCAGCGACAGGGGGCAATCTCTATGGCTACACCTTC
TRBJ1-4,TRBV19,.,.,CASSIGRGHEKLFF,TGTGCCAGTAGTATCGGGAGGGGTCATGAAAAACTGTTTTTT
TRBJ2-7,TRBV5-6,TRBD2,.,CASSWLTSGSLHEQYF,TGTGCCAGCAGCTGGCTGACTAGCGGGAGTCTCCACGAGCAGTACTTC
TRBJ2-2,TRBV6-5,TRBD1,.,CASSYSQGATGELFF,TGTGCCAGCAGTTACTCACAGGGGGCAACCGGGGAGCTGTTTTTT
TRBJ2-2,TRBV30,.,.,CAWALDEGGRIDGELFF,TGTGCCTGGGCCCTGGATGAGGGGGGGAGAATTGACGGGGAGCTGTTTTTT
TRBJ2-7,TRBV28,TRBD2,.,CASSKGTSGDWSSYEQYF,TGTGCCAGCAGTAAAGGGACTAGCGGGGATTGGTCGTCCTACGAGCAGTACTTC
TRBJ1-1,TRBV9,TRBD1,.,CASGGTGGMNTEAFF,TGTGCCAGCGGGGGGACAGGGGGGATGAACACTGAAGCTTTCTTT
TRBJ2-2,TRBV11-3,TRBD1,.,CASRGTGLTGELFF,TGTGCCAGCAGAGGGACAGGGCTAACCGGGGAGCTGTTTTTT
TRBJ1-3,TRBV7-6,TRBD1,few,CASSKSGQGVGNTIYF,TGTGCCAGCAGCAAATCGGGACAGGGAGTCGGAAACACCATATATTTT
TRBJ1-2,TRBV6-4,.,.,CASFPGSTGGYTF,TGTGCCAGCTTTCCAGGGTCCACGGGTGGCTACACCTTC
TRBJ2-1,TRBV5-1,TRBD2,once,CASSLLAGDSDEQFF,TGCGCCAGCAGCTTGCTTGCGGGAGATAGCGATGAGCAGTTCTTC
TRBJ1-3,TRBV6-5,TRBD1,.,CASKADRAGNTIYF,TGTGCCAGCAAAGCGGACAGGGCTGGAAACACCATATATTTT
TRBJ2-3,TRBV6-5,.,few,CASTPQGLSTDTQYF,TGTGCCAGCACTCCTCAGGGGCTCAGCACAGATACGCAGTATTTT
TRBJ2-3,TRBV6-1,.,.,CASSEGLEKDTQYF,TGTGCCAGCAGTGAAGGACTAGAGAAAGATACGCAGTATTTT
TRBJ2-7,TRBV16,.,once,CASSPSRGESEQYF,TGTGCCAGCAGCCCGTCGCGGGGAGAAAGCGAGCAGTACTTC
TRBJ1-1,TRBV5-4,.,few,CASSLGLASNTEAFF,TGTGCCAGCAGCTTGGGCCTGGCATCGAACACTGAAGCTTTCTTT
TRBJ2-7,TRBV28,.,.,CASSPPPGMVPGSCEQYF,TGTGCCAGCAGTCCACCCCCCGGAATGGTACCAGGGTCCTGCGAGCAGTACTTC